This T cell receptor (beta chain) stems from a study of T cells in Graves' hyperthyroidism and ophthalmopathy. This clonotype occurred many times. Amplified regions were TCR beta CDR3 sequences from RNA transcripts. Researchers ran a first-round RT-PCR on the TCR CDR3 using the HTBI primer set. TCRdb called the multiplex PCR reads again in MiXCR, with one record for every CDR3 protein. Of about 300,000 distinct CDR3 sequences in the sample, about 19% were seen once. V lost 7 bases to trimming and J lost 0 bases, with 7 bases between them. The germline CDR1 and CDR2 sequences are DFQATT and SNEGSKA (reference sequence). The CDR3 totals 11 residues.

The V and J genes are TRBV20-1 and TRBJ2-7, with unresolved D. Sequenced: blood. The clonotype comes from a man aged 50 to 60 with Graves' ophthalmopathy. CDR3 sequence reads: CSVSPSYEQYF. DNA for the CDR3: TGCAGTGTAAGCCCCTCCTACGAGCAGTACTTC.